These 13 T cell receptor beta chains originate from one sample sequenced in a study of T cells after yellow fever vaccination (dated 2019 in TCRdb). Receptors were amplified or captured by 5' RACE. Instrument used: Illumina HiSeq 2500. In-frame beta chains were kept once TCRdb had trimmed the public reads at Q25 with fastp and called clones with MiXCR. Identical CDR3 protein sequences are pooled into one entry, listed with their most common genes and DNA. The sample data list 550,000 to 750,000 distinct CDR3 sequences, and approximately 12% of these were observed just once. The ten largest make up around 15% of the sample. Explained via the paper, the treatment or condition label denotes: live attenuated yellow fever vaccine strain. Sequences were derived from PBMCs, sampled on the day of the yellow fever booster vaccination. The receptors shown here come from a man younger than 45 who received the YFV17D yellow fever vaccine.

This clonotype occurred a few times. V is TRBV19 and J is TRBJ2-7; 8 nucleotides align to TRBD1. This CDR3 is 12 amino acids long. Germline lookup yields CDR1 LNHDA and CDR2 SQIVND (reference sequence). The V and J ends lost 5 bases and 13 bases, in that order; junction bases with no gene match: 10. In DNA form, the CDR3 reads TGTGCCAGTAGTGATCCGGGACAGGCGCTTTACTTC. Protein: CASSDPGQALYF.

This clonotype was detected only a few times. J is TRBJ2-3 and V is TRBV28, with D possibly matching TRBD1 (6 bases). The germline gives CDR1 MDHEN, CDR2 SYDVKM. The V gene lost 10 bases and the J gene lost 5 bases, with 10 bases spanning the gap. The CDR3 length is 11 residues. The chain's CDR3 is CAIVRGDTQYF. The CDR3 bases are TGTGCCATCGTCAGGGGAGATACGCAGTATTTT.

V gene TRBV27 combines with J gene TRBJ1-5; D not certain. The germline V gene encodes CDR1 MNHEY and CDR2 SMNVEV (reference sequence). Trimming took off 8 bases at V and 4 bases at J, with 12 bases between the two ends. The CDR3 is made up of 13 amino acids. The CDR3 bases are TGTGCCAGCGCTGAATTAGTGAATCAGCCCCAGCATTTT. Protein product: CASAELVNQPQHF.

Here the CDR3 DNA reads TGTGCCAGCTCACCACCGACGGGCCCCCAAGAGACCCAGTACTTC. Encoded protein: CASSPPTGPQETQYF. This sequence joins TRBV18 and TRBJ2-5, with D unresolved. V lost 0 bases to trimming and J lost 1 base, with 9 bases between them. Per the germline V gene, CDR1 is KGHSH and CDR2 is LQKENI. This CDR3 comprises 15 residues.

This clonotype appeared a few times. In DNA, the CDR3 is TGCAGTGCTAGAGCTAGCGGGAGTATCCCAGATACGCAGTATTTT. The encoded protein is CSARASGSIPDTQYF. V is TRBV20-1 and J is TRBJ2-3; 10 nucleotides match TRBD2. This CDR3 has 15 amino acids. The germline CDR1 and CDR2 sequences are DFQATT and SNEGSKA (reference sequence). V shed 1 base and J 4 bases; nucleotides not matched to a gene: 5.

The V gene is TRBV20-1, the J gene TRBJ2-3, with TRBD2 identical over 10 bases. V shed 0 bases and J 5 bases; nucleotides not matched to a gene: 8. Germline V CDR1 and CDR2: DFQATT, SNEGSKA (reference sequence). The CDR3 runs to 16 residues. CDR3 in DNA: TGCAGTGCTAGAGACGGACTAGCGGCTGGCGGAGATACGCAGTATTTT. Translation: CSARDGLAAGGDTQYF.

This clonotype was counted a single time. The chain joins TRBV5-1 to TRBJ1-4; D possibly corresponds to TRBD1 (5 bases). V gave up 4 bases and J gave up 4 bases, with 11 bases separating them. Germline V gene lookup returns CDR1 SGHRS and CDR2 YFSETQ. The length of the CDR3 is 14 residues. The CDR3 loop reads CASSGGRINEKLFF. CDR3 sequence (DNA): TGCGCCAGCAGCGGGGGACGGATTAATGAAAAACTGTTTTTT.

The CDR3 bases are TGTGCCACCAGCCTTGCAGGACCCTACGAGCAGTACTTC. Residues: CATSLAGPYEQYF. The gene calls are TRBV15 and TRBJ2-7; D call uncertain. This CDR3 is built from 13 residues. In germline, CDR1 is LNHNV, CDR2 YYDKDF (reference sequence). V was pared by 5 bases and J by 2 bases, with 10 bases between.

This clonotype was recorded a few times. The chain couples TRBV7-9 to TRBJ2-1, with TRBD1 as a possible D gene (5 bases). V lost 5 bases and J lost 5, with 10 bases in between. The CDR3 covers 13 residues. The germline V gene has CDR1 SEHNR and CDR2 FQNEAQ (reference sequence). CDR3 residues: CASSPREDNEQFF. The CDR3 DNA reads as TGTGCCAGCAGCCCCAGGGAAGACAATGAGCAGTTCTTC.

CDR3 DNA: TGCGCCAGCAGGTTCGGGACTAGCACAGATACGCAGTATTTT. It codes for CASRFGTSTDTQYF. The chain employs TRBV5-1 and TRBJ2-3; the D gene is possibly TRBD2 (6 bases). This CDR3 has 14 amino acids. Trimming cost V 5 bases and J 0 bases, with 10 bases left between them. CDR1 and CDR2 from the germline V gene are SGHRS and YFSETQ.

The chain links TRBV5-6 to TRBJ2-5, with D perhaps assigned TRBD1 or TRBD2 (6 bases each). CDR1 is SGHDT, CDR2 YYEEEE, per germline. Trimming removed 0 bases from V and 5 bases from J, with 17 bases in between. The CDR3 covers 16 residues. For the CDR3, the DNA is TGTGCCAGCAGCTTGGCCATCGGGCGGGGACATGAGACCCAGTACTTC. This translates into CASSLAIGRGHETQYF. Variable domain in full (rest from reference TRBV5-6 and TRBJ2-5): DAGVTQSPTHLIKTRGQQVTLRCSPKSGHDTVSWYQQALGQGPQFIFQYYEEEERQRGNFPDRFSGHQFPNYSSELNVNALLLGDSALYLCASSLAIGRGHETQYFGPGTRLLVL.

V usage is TRBV24-1 and J usage is TRBJ2-1; D is ambiguous. CDR1 KGHDR and CDR2 SFDVKD come from the germline V gene. V dropped 1 base and J dropped 6 bases, with 12 bases sitting between them. This CDR3 is built from 15 residues. DNA for the CDR3: TGTGCCACCAGTGATTTTAAGCAGTTGTCCAATGAGCAGTTCTTC. It codes for CATSDFKQLSNEQFF.

This clonotype appeared a few times. The rearrangement uses TRBV21-1 and TRBJ2-3; TRBD2, the table's D call, lacks a check against the DNA. TRBV21-1 is recorded as a pseudogene. This CDR3 is 19 amino acids long. The CDR3 nucleotides are TGTTTGGACACGGGGGGTACCGTCCGGGGACTAGTGTTCGGAGATACGCAGTATTTT. This encodes CLDTGGTVRGLVFGDTQYF.